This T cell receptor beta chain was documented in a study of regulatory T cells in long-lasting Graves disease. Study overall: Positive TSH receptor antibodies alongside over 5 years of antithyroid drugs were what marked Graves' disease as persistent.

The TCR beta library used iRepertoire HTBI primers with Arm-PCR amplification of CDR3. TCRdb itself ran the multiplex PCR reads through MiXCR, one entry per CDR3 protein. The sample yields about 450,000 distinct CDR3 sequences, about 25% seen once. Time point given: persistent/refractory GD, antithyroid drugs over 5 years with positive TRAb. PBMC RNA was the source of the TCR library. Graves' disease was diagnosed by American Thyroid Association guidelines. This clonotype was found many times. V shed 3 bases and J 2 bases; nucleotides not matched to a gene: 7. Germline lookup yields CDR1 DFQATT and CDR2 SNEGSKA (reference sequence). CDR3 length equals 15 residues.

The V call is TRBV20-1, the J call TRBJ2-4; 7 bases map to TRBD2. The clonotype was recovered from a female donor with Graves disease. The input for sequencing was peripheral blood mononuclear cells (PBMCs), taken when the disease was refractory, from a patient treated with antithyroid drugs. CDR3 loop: CSASEIGGSKNIQYF. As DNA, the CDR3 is TGCAGTGCTAGTGAAATCGGGGGGTCCAAAAACATTCAGTACTTC.